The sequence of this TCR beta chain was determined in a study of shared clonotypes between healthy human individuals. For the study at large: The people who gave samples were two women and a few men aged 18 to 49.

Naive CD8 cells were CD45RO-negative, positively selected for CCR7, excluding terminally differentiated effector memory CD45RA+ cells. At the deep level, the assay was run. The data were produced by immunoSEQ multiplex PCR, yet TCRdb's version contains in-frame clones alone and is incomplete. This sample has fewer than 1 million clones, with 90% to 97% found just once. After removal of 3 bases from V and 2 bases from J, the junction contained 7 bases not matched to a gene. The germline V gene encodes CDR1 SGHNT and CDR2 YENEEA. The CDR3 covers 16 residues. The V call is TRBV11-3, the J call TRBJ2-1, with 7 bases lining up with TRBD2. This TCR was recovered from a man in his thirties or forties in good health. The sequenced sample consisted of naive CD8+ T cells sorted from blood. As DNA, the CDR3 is TGTGCCAGCAGCTTTAACTCGGGAGGTCCCTACAATGAGCAGTTCTTC. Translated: CASSFNSGGPYNEQFF.